The clone carrying this T cell receptor beta chain is labeled medium-sized. Its antigen is not identified. V dropped 5 bases and J dropped 2; count of bases not matched to a gene: 3. The CDR3 covers 13 residues. TCR beta rearrangements were amplified from peripheral blood genomic DNA. This entry belongs to a study of T cell repertoires in aging, cancer and after chemotherapy. A mixed TRB-A/B primer pool amplified rearranged TRB by multiplex touch-down PCR. Each CDR3 protein gets one entry after TCRdb re-called the multiplex PCR reads with MiXCR. Among some 6,000 distinct CDR3 sequences listed, about 19% were seen once. Findings and limits, study-wide: No conclusions about immunological memory after chemotherapy can be drawn from the repertoire data.

The source of this sequence is a human donor with a blood cancer. Sequencing input: blood. The chain recombines TRBV12-3 or TRBV12-4 with TRBJ2-7; TRBD2 agrees at 7 bases. CDR3 in DNA: TGTGCCAGCAGTGGAGGGACTACCTACGAGCAGTACTTC. Translated: CASSGGTTYEQYF.